This T cell receptor beta chain was found in a study of T cells in localized non-small cell lung cancer. V was cut by 10 bases and J by 0 bases, with 14 bases left in between. The CDR3 covers 14 residues. Germline values: CDR1 SGHRS, CDR2 YFSETQ. The protocol was immunoSEQ multiplex PCR, while the TCRdb copy is restricted to in-frame clones and leaves out a portion. Of about 33,000 clones detected, about 90% appear once; the ten largest clones hold about 2.2%. The sequence came from a female donor older than 55 with stage I lung adenocarcinoma. Sequenced material: peripheral blood, taken before any cancer treatment. V gene TRBV5-1 combines with J gene TRBJ2-1, with D possibly called TRBD1 or TRBD2 (5 bases each). This CDR3 reads CAVGTPGSYNEQFF. In nucleotides, the CDR3 is TGCGCCGTTGGGACCCCAGGCTCCTACAATGAGCAGTTCTTC. Variable domain in full (rest from reference TRBV5-1 and TRBJ2-1): KAGVTQTPRYLIKTRGQQVTLSCSPISGHRSVSWYQQTPGQGLQFLFEYFSETQRNKGNFPGRFSGRQFSNSRSEMNVSTLELGDSALYLCAVGTPGSYNEQFFGPGTRLTVL.